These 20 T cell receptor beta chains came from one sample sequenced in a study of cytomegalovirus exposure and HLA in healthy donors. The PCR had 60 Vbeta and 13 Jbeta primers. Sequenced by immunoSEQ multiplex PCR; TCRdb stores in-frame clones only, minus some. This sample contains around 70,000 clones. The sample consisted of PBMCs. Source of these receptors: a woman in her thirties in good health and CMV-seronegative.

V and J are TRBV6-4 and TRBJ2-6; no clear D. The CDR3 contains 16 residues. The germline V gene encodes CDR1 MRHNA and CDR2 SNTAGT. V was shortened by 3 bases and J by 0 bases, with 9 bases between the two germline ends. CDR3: CASSEVSSSGANVLTF. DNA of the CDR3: TGTGCCAGCAGTGAGGTTTCGAGCTCTGGGGCCAACGTCCTGACTTTC.

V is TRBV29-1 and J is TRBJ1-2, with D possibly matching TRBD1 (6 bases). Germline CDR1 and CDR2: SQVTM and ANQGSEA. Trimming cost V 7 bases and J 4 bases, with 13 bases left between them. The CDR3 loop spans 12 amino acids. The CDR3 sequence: CSADQGIYGYTF. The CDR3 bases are TGCAGCGCCGACCAGGGGATCTATGGCTACACCTTC.

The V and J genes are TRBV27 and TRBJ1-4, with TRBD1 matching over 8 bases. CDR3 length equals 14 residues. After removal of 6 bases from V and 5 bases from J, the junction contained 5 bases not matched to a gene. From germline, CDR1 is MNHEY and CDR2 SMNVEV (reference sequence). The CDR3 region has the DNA TGTGCCAGCAGCCAGGACAGGGTCAATGAAAAACTGTTTTTT. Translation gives CASSQDRVNEKLFF.

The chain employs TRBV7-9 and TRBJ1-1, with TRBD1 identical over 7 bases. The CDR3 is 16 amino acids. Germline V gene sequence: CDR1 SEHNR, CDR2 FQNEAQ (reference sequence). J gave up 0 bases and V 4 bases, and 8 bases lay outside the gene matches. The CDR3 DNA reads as TGTGCCAGCAGCTCCCCGGGACAGCTCATGAACACTGAAGCTTTCTTT. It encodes CASSSPGQLMNTEAFF.

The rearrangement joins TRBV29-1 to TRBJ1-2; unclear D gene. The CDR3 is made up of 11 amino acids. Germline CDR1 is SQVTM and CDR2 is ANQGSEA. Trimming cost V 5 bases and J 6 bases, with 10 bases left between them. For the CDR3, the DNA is TGCAGCGTTCTAGAACCGAATGGCTACACCTTC. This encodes CSVLEPNGYTF. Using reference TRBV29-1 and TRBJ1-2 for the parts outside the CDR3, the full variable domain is SAVISQKPSRDICQRGTSLTIQCQVDSQVTMMFWYRQQPGQSLTLIATANQGSEATYESGFVIDKFPISRPNLTFSTLTVSNMSPEDSSIYLCSVLEPNGYTFGSGTRLTVV.

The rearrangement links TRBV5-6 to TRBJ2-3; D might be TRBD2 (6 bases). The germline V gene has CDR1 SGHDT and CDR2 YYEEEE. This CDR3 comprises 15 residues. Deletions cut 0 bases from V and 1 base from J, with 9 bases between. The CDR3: CASSLGASGTDTQYF. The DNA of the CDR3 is TGTGCCAGCAGCTTGGGGGCTAGCGGCACAGATACGCAGTATTTT.

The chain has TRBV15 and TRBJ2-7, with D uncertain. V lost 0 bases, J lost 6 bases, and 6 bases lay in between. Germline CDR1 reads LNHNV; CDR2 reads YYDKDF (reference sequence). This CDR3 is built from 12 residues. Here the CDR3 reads CATSRDTGEQYF. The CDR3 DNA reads TGTGCCACCAGCAGAGACACGGGCGAGCAGTACTTC.

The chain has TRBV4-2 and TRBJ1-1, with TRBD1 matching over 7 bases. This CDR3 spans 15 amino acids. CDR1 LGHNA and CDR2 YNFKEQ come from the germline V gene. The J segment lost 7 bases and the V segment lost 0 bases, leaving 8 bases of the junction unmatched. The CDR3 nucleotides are TGTGCCAGCAGCCAAGACGATTCACAGGGGAATGAAGCTTTCTTT. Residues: CASSQDDSQGNEAFF.

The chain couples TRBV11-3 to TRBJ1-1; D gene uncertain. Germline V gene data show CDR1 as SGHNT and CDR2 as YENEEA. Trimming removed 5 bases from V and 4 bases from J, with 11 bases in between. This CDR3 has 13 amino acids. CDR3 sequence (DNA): TGTGCCAGCAGCATTTCCAGGATCACTGAAGCTTTCTTT. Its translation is CASSISRITEAFF. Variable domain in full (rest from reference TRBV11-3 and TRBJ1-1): EAGVVQSPRYKIIEKKQPVAFWCNPISGHNTLYWYLQNLGQGPELLIRYENEEAVDDSQLPKDRFSAERLKGVDSTLKIQPAELGDSAVYLCASSISRITEAFFGQGTRLTVV.

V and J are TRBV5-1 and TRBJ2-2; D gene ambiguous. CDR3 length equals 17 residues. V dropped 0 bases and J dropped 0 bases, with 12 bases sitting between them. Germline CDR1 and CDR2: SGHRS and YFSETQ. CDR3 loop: CASSLERSATNTGELFF. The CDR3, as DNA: TGCGCCAGCAGCTTGGAGAGGTCAGCTACGAACACCGGGGAGCTGTTTTTT.

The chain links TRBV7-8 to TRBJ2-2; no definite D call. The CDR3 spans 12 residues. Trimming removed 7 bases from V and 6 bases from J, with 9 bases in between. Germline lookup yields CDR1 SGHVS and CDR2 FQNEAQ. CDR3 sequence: CASTATPGELFF. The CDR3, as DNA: TGTGCCAGCACCGCTACCCCCGGGGAGCTGTTTTTT.

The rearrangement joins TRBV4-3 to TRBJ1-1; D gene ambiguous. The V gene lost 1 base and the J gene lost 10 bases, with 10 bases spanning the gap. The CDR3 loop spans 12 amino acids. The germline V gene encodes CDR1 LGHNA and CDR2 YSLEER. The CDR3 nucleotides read TGCGCCAGCAGCCAAGGAATGCGTGGAGCTTTCTTT. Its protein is CASSQGMRGAFF.

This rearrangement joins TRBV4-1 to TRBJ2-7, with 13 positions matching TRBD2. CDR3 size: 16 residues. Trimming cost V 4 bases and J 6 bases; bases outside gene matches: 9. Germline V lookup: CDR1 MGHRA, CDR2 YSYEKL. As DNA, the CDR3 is TGCGCCAGCAGCCTCACTAGCGGGGGGGCCTTAGGCGAGCAGTACTTC. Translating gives CASSLTSGGALGEQYF.

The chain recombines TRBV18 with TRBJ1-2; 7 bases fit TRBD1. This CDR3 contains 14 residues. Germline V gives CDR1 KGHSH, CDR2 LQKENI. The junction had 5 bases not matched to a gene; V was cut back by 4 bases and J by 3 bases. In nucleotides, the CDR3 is TGTGCCAGCTCACGACAGGGAAAGGACTATGGCTACACCTTC. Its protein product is CASSRQGKDYGYTF.

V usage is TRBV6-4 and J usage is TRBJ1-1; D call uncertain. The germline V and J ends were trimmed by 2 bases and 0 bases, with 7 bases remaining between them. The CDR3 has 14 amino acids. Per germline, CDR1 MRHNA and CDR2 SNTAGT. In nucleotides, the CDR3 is TGTGCCAGCAGTGACGAGACACTGAACACTGAAGCTTTCTTT. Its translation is CASSDETLNTEAFF.

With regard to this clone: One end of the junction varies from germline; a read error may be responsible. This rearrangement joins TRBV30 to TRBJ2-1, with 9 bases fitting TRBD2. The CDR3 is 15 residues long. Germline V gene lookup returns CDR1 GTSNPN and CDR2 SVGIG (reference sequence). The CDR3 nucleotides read TGTGCCGGGAGAAGTGGCGGGAGGGACTACAATGAGCAGTTCTTC. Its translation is CAGRSGGRDYNEQFF. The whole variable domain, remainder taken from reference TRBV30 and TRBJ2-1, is SQTIHQWPATLVQPVGSPLSLECTVEGTSNPNLYWYRQAAGRGLQLLFYSVGIGQISSEVPQNLSASRPQDRQFILSSKKLLLSDSGFYLCAGRSGGRDYNEQFFGPGTRLTVL.

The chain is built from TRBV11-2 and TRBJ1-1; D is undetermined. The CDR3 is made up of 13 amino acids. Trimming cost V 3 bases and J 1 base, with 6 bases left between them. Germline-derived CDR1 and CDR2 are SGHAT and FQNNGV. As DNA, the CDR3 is TGTGCCAGCAGCTTCGTCGGGAACACTGAAGCTTTCTTT. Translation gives CASSFVGNTEAFF.

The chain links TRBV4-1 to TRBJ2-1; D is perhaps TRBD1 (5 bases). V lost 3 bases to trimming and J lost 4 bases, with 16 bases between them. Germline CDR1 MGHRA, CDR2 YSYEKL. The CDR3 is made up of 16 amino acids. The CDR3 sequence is CASSQRSKTAYNEQFF. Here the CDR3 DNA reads TGCGCCAGCAGCCAGAGGTCAAAGACAGCGTACAATGAGCAGTTCTTC.

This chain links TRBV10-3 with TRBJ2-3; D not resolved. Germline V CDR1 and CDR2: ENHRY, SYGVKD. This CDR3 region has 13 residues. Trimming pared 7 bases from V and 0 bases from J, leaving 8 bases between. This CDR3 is CAITPTSTDTQYF. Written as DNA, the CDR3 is TGTGCCATCACCCCGACTAGCACAGATACGCAGTATTTT.

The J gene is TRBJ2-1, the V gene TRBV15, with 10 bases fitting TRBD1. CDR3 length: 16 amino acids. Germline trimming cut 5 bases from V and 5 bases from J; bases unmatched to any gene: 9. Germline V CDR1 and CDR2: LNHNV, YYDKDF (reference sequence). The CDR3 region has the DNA TGTGCCACCAGCGGCCCTGGGACAGGGGCAAACAATGAGCAGTTCTTC. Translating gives CATSGPGTGANNEQFF.